These 9 T cell receptor beta chains share one sample of origin, sequenced in a study of T cells in Graves' hyperthyroidism and ophthalmopathy. Amplification targeted TCR beta CDR3 regions from RNA transcripts. With the HTBI primer set, the TCR CDR3 went through a first round of RT-PCR. TCRdb itself ran the multiplex PCR reads through MiXCR, one entry per CDR3 protein. The data show about 660,000 distinct CDR3 sequences, 45% seen once. The source material was peripheral blood or thyroid tissue (not recorded which). All receptors come from an adult man with Graves' disease, either hyperthyroidism or ophthalmopathy (not recorded which).

This clonotype was observed many times. The chain joins TRBV20-1 to TRBJ2-5; TRBD2 agrees at 14 bases. The CDR3 consists of 16 residues. Germline-derived CDR1 and CDR2 are DFQATT and SNEGSKA (reference sequence). Unmatched junction bases numbered 10, after V lost 6 bases and J lost 4 bases. CDR3: CSAWGTSGSGRETQYF. The DNA for the CDR3 is TGCAGTGCCTGGGGGACTAGCGGGAGTGGGAGAGAGACCCAGTACTTC.

The chain combines TRBV5-1 with TRBJ2-2; either TRBD1 or TRBD2 may fit D (5 bases each). The V gene lost 2 bases and the J gene lost 1 base, with 12 bases spanning the gap. Germline V gene lookup returns CDR1 SGHRS and CDR2 YFSETQ. The CDR3 sequence is 16 residues long. The DNA of the CDR3 is TGCGCCAGCAGCTTCCCCGGGACCGAGAACACCGGGGAGCTGTTTTTT. It is translated as CASSFPGTENTGELFF.

This sequence joins TRBV10-3 and TRBJ1-5; possibly TRBD1 for D (5 bases). Trimming cost V 5 bases and J 1 base, with 12 bases left between them. CDR1 is ENHRY and CDR2 is SYGVKD in the germline V gene. The CDR3 runs 15 residues. The CDR3 DNA reads as TGTGCCATCAGTTCCGGGGACGGGAGCAATCAGCCCCAGCATTTT. Translation gives CAISSGDGSNQPQHF.

V and J are TRBV7-8 and TRBJ2-7, with D possibly being TRBD2 (6 bases). The germline CDR1 and CDR2 sequences are SGHVS and FQNEAQ. The CDR3 is made up of 15 amino acids. Trimming removed 3 bases from V and 0 bases from J, with 12 bases in between. CDR3 amino acids: CASSFGVGGSYEQYF. Here the CDR3 DNA reads TGTGCCAGCAGCTTCGGCGTCGGGGGCTCCTACGAGCAGTACTTC.

In this sample, this clonotype turned up many times. This chain links TRBV12-3 or TRBV12-4 with TRBJ1-6, with 7 bases that match TRBD1. The CDR3 is made up of 14 amino acids. V lost 6 bases, J lost 5 bases, and 4 bases stayed unmatched. The CDR3 protein is CASRTGQNNSPLHF. Here the CDR3 DNA reads TGTGCCAGCAGGACGGGACAGAATAATTCACCCCTCCACTTT.

This clonotype was picked up a small number of times. CDR3 in amino acids: CASSQEQRSSPLHF. The CDR3 DNA reads as TGTGCCAGCAGCCAAGAACAGCGGAGTTCACCCCTCCACTTT. V usage is TRBV6-1 and J usage is TRBJ1-6; D gene uncertain. Trimming removed 6 bases at V and 9 bases at J, with 15 bases between. The CDR3 runs to 14 residues. CDR1 is MNHNS, CDR2 SASEGT, per germline.

Remarks on this clonotype: Just one base apart from a much larger clone, this may be a read error. V gene TRBV7-8 combines with J gene TRBJ1-1; no firm D call. This CDR3 comprises 13 residues. Germline-derived CDR1 and CDR2 are SGHVS and FQNEAQ. In DNA form, the CDR3 reads TGTGCCAGCAGTGTGTCCACGCGCACTGAAGCTTCCTTT. This encodes CASSVSTRTEASF. The whole variable domain, filled in from reference TRBV7-8 and TRBJ1-1, reads GAGVSQSPRYKVAKRGQDVALRCDPISGHVSLFWYQQALGQGPEFLTYFQNEAQLDKSGLPSDRFFAERPEGSVSTLKIQRTQQEDSAVYLCASSVSTRTEASFGQGTRLTVV.

This clonotype has ten or more counts. The chain employs TRBV12-3 or TRBV12-4 and TRBJ1-3; D unclear. The V gene lost 6 bases and the J gene lost 5 bases, with 8 bases spanning the gap. There are 12 residues in the CDR3. The DNA of the CDR3 is TGTGCCAGCAGCGAAAGGAGAAACACCATATATTTT. Translated, it gives CASSERRNTIYF.

This clonotype was seen only a few times. CDR3 nucleotide sequence: TGTGCCAGCAGTTTATCCCCCAGAAGATCCCTCCACTTT. Translating gives CASSLSPRRSLHF. This rearrangement joins TRBV12-3 or TRBV12-4 to TRBJ1-6; D gene unclear. Trimming removed 2 bases from V and 14 bases from J, with 13 bases in between. The CDR3 spans 13 residues.